These T cell receptor beta chains were read from a single sample in a study of identical twins. TCRdb used MiXCR to reprocess the 5' RACE reads, holding one entry per CDR3 protein. The sample consists of some 570,000 distinct CDR3 sequences, about 22% of them appearing once. These data were likewise used in another study, on yellow fever vaccine responses in identical twins.

Sequencing was done on a sample of CD4+ T cells sorted from blood. These TCRs come from a woman younger than 35 in good health. CDR3s include the opening cysteine and the closing phenylalanine or tryptophan. The D gene is left open where the match is weak. The size of a clone is reported for some rows only, either as once, few or many, or as a class for expanded clones.

>TRBJ2-7|few|TRBD2|TRBV11-2
TGTGCCAGCAGCTTATCCCGTGTCGAACTAGCGCCTACCTACGAGCAGTACTTC
CASSLSRVELAPTYEQYF
>TRBJ2-2|NA|NA|TRBV7-6
TGTGCCAGCACCCCGGACCGTCCGAACACCGGGGAGCTGTTTTTT
CASTPDRPNTGELFF
>TRBJ2-1|NA|TRBD2|TRBV10-3
TGTGCCATCAGGCGACTAGCGGGAGGATATGAGCAGTTCTTC
CAIRRLAGGYEQFF
>TRBJ1-4|NA|NA|TRBV4-1
TGCGCCAGCAGCCAAGATCTTAATGAAAAACTGTTTTTT
CASSQDLNEKLFF
>TRBJ2-1|few|TRBD2|TRBV29-1
TGCAGCGTTGAATTAGCGGGAGGAGCGGTGAATGAGCAGTTCTTC
CSVELAGGAVNEQFF
>TRBJ1-4|few|NA|TRBV3-1
TGTGCCAGCAGTCGCGGCAAGGAGGGGTGGACGAATGAAAAACTGTTTTTT
CASSRGKEGWTNEKLFF
>TRBJ2-2|few|NA|TRBV7-2
TGTGCCAGCACCGAACGACTCCAAAGGGACACCGGGGAGCTGTTTTTT
CASTERLQRDTGELFF
>TRBJ2-7|NA|NA|TRBV28
TGTGCCAGCAGTCCCACAACGTTGAGGGGTTGGTACGAGCAGTACTTC
CASSPTTLRGWYEQYF
>TRBJ2-1|NA|TRBD2|TRBV9
TGTGCCAGCAGCGTATTTCCAGCGGGGGGTCACTACAATGAGCAGTTCTTC
CASSVFPAGGHYNEQFF
>TRBJ2-3|NA|TRBD1|TRBV6-1
TGTGCCAGCAGATCGACAGGGGCTTGGCCGAGTGGAGTCAGAGATACGCAGTATTTT
CASRSTGAWPSGVRDTQYF
>TRBJ2-3|few|TRBD2|TRBV12-3/TRBV12-4
TGTGCCAGCAGTTTAGCGCCGGGACTAGCGGGAGCGGTAGATACGCAGTATTTT
CASSLAPGLAGAVDTQYF
>TRBJ2-1|few|TRBD1|TRBV2
TGTGCCAGCACTGGACCGGGACAGGGGAGCTCCTACAATGAGCAGTTCTTC
CASTGPGQGSSYNEQFF
>TRBJ2-2|NA|NA|TRBV5-1
TGCGCCAGCAGCTTGTTTTCTAGCGACACCGGGGAGCTGTTTTTT
CASSLFSSDTGELFF
>TRBJ2-5|NA|NA|TRBV7-6
TGTGCCAGCAGCTTATCTACCCGCTCCCAAGAGACCCAGTACTTC
CASSLSTRSQETQYF
>TRBJ2-3|NA|NA|TRBV19
TGTGCCAGTAGTATCGAGACGGGAAGCACAGATACGCAGTATTTT
CASSIETGSTDTQYF
>TRBJ2-5|NA|NA|TRBV27
TGTGCCAGCAGTACCGGGACGATAGGGACCCAGTACTTC
CASSTGTIGTQYF
>TRBJ2-2|NA|NA|TRBV12-3/TRBV12-4
TGTGCCAGCGATACAGGGATTGCCGGGGAGCTGTTTTTT
CASDTGIAGELFF
>TRBJ1-4|few|NA|TRBV5-8
TGTGCCAGCAGCTTCGGGGCGGGAACAACTAATGAAAAACTGTTTTTT
CASSFGAGTTNEKLFF
>TRBJ2-3|few|NA|TRBV18
TGTGCCAGCTCACCTAGCTCTCCACGAAGCACAGATACGCAGTATTTT
CASSPSSPRSTDTQYF
>TRBJ1-5|few|NA|TRBV19
TGTGCCAGTCGTCCCTCAGGGTCGGGGCAGCCCCAGCATTTT
CASRPSGSGQPQHF
>TRBJ2-3|NA|NA|TRBV5-6
TGTGCCAGCAGCTTGTATGACTCGCGAGATACGCAGTATTTT
CASSLYDSRDTQYF
>TRBJ2-1|few|NA|TRBV12-3/TRBV12-4
TGTGCCAGCAGTTTAGCGATGGGGGGACGGGTCAATGAGCAGTTCTTC
CASSLAMGGRVNEQFF
>TRBJ1-1|NA|NA|TRBV6-2/TRBV6-3
TGTGCCAGCAGAACCGACCAGGGAGGGAAAGCTTTCTTT
CASRTDQGGKAFF
>TRBJ1-5|NA|NA|TRBV6-2/TRBV6-3
TGTGCCAGCAGTTACCTAGGGGGAAAGCTAGTTCAGCTCCAGCATTTT
CASSYLGGKLVQLQHF
>TRBJ2-1|NA|NA|TRBV21-1
TGTGCCAGCAGCAAAGATGACGGGGGTTTCTACAATGAGCAGTTCTTC
CASSKDDGGFYNEQFF
>TRBJ1-2|few|NA|TRBV12-3/TRBV12-4
TGTGCCAGCAGTAACCAGGAGGGGAATGGCTACACCTTC
CASSNQEGNGYTF
>TRBJ2-1|few|TRBD2|TRBV12-3/TRBV12-4
TGTGCCAGCAGTTTAATAGCGGGAAATGAGCAGTTCTTC
CASSLIAGNEQFF
>TRBJ1-1|few|NA|TRBV10-3
TGTGCCATCAATGGGGGAGGCACTGAAGCTTTCTTT
CAINGGGTEAFF
>TRBJ2-3|few|NA|TRBV28
TGTGCCAGCAGTTTATCCGGGGGAAGGTCAGATACGCAGTATTTT
CASSLSGGRSDTQYF
>TRBJ1-5|NA|NA|TRBV5-6
TGTGCCAGCAGCTTGGGGCCCGATAGCAATCAGCCCCAGCATTTT
CASSLGPDSNQPQHF
>TRBJ2-3|NA|NA|TRBV12-3/TRBV12-4
TGTGCCAGCAGTCCGTTCCCGCCGGCGGGATGGAGTGTCGATACGCAGTATTTT
CASSPFPPAGWSVDTQYF
>TRBJ2-6|few|NA|TRBV14
TGTGCCAGCAGCCAAGATCTTCAGCCTGGGGCCAACGTCCTGACTTTC
CASSQDLQPGANVLTF
>TRBJ2-7|few|NA|TRBV20-1
TGCAGTGCTATGTCGGCCTACGAGCAGTACTTC
CSAMSAYEQYF
>TRBJ1-5|few|TRBD1|TRBV12-3/TRBV12-4
TGTGCCAGCAGTTTCGGGGGTACAGGGGCGAAACAGCCCCAGCATTTT
CASSFGGTGAKQPQHF
>TRBJ1-6|NA|TRBD1|TRBV6-5
TGTGCCAGCAGTTACTCCCAGGGGGATACGAATAATTCACCCCTCCACTTT
CASSYSQGDTNNSPLHF
>TRBJ2-1|few|TRBD2|TRBV7-2
TGTGCCAGCAGCTTAGGTAGCGGGGTCTACAATGAGCAGTTCTTC
CASSLGSGVYNEQFF
>TRBJ1-1|NA|NA|TRBV6-1
TGTGCCAGCAGTAAAGGACAGCCGGGCACTGAAGCTTTCTTT
CASSKGQPGTEAFF
>TRBJ2-5|NA|NA|TRBV2
TGTGCCAGTAAACGGGACTACCAAGAGACCCAGTACTTC
CASKRDYQETQYF
>TRBJ2-1|NA|NA|TRBV24-1
TGTGCCACCAGTGATTTGCGGGAGTGGGGCAATGAGCAGTTCTTC
CATSDLREWGNEQFF
>TRBJ1-2|few|NA|TRBV3-1
TGTGCCAGCAGCCAAGGTCCCACGGGCATCTATGGCTACACCTTC
CASSQGPTGIYGYTF
>TRBJ2-5|many|TRBD2|TRBV3-1
TGTGCCAGCAGCCGAATGGGCGGGGGAGGCGAGACCCAGTACTTC
CASSRMGGGGETQYF
>TRBJ2-5|NA|NA|TRBV20-1
TGCAGTGCTGGAATAAACAGGGACCATGAGACCCAGTACTTC
CSAGINRDHETQYF